This TCR beta chain was obtained from a study of shared clonotypes between healthy human individuals. This clone turned up a few times. The V and J ends lost 6 bases and 6 bases, in that order; junction bases with no gene match: 11. Per germline, CDR1 KGHSH and CDR2 LQKENI. This CDR3 comprises 15 residues. Once extracted for a subset, genomic DNA was divided evenly among several immunoSEQ plates. The DNA input per sorted-subset replicate PCR was 200 ng, corresponding to roughly 31,000 T cell genomes. Produced via immunoSEQ multiplex PCR; TCRdb's table is partial and in-frame only. The table lists about 1 million clones, around 76% of them singletons.

The TCR was taken from a young man in good health. The rearrangement links TRBV18 to TRBJ1-5; TRBD1 matches at 7 bases. The sequenced sample consisted of memory CD4+ T cells sorted from blood. Subset here: CD45RA-negative fraction. The chain's CDR3 is CASSQSAQGGQPQHF. The CDR3 DNA is TGTGCCAGCTCCCAGTCGGCGCAGGGGGGTCAGCCCCAGCATTTT.